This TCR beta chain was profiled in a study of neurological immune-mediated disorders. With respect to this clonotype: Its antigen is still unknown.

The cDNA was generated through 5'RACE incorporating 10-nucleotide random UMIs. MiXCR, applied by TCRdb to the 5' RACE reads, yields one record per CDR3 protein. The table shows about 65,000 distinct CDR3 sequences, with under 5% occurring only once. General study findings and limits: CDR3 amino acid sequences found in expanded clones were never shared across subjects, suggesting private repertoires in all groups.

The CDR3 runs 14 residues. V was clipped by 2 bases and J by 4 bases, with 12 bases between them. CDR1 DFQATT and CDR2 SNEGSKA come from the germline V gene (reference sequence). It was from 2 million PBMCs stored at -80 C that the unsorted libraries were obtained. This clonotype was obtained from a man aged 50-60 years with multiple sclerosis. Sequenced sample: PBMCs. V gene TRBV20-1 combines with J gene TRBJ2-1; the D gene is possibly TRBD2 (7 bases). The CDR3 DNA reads TGCAGTGCTAGAAACAGGGAGGGGTACAATGAGCAGTTCTTC. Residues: CSARNREGYNEQFF.